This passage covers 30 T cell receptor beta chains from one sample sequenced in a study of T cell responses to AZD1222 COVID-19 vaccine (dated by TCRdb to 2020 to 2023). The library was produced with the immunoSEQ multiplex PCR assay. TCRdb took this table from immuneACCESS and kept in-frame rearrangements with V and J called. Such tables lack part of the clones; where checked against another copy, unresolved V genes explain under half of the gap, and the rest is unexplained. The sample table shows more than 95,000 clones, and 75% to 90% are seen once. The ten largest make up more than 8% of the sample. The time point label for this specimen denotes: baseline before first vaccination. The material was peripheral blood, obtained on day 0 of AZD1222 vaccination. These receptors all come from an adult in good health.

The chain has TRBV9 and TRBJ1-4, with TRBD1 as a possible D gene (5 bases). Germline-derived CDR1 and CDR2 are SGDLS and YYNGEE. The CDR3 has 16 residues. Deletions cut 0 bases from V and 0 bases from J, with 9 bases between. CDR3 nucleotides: TGTGCCAGCAGCGTAGGTGACAGCGCAACTAATGAAAAACTGTTTTTT. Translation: CASSVGDSATNEKLFF.

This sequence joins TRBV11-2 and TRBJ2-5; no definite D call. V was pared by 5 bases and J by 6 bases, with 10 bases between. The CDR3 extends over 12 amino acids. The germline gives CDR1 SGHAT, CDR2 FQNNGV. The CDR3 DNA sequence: TGTGCCAGCAGCGAGCTTAGGAAGACCCAGTACTTC. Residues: CASSELRKTQYF.

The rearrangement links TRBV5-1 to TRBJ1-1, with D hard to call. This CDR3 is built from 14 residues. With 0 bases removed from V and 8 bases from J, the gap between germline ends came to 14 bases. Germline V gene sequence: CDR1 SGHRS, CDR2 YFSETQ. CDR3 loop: CASSLAREGGEAFF. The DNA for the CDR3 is TGCGCCAGCAGCTTGGCCCGGGAGGGAGGCGAAGCTTTCTTT.

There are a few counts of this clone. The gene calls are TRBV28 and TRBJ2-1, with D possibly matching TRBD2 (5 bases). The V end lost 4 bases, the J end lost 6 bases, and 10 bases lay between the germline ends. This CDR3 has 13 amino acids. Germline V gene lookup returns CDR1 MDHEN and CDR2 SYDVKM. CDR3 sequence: CASSSLVPNEQFF. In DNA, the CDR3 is TGTGCCAGCAGTTCACTAGTCCCCAATGAGCAGTTCTTC. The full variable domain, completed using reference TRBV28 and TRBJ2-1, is DVKVTQSSRYLVKRTGEKVFLECVQDMDHENMFWYRQDPGLGLRLIYFSYDVKMKEKGDIPEGYSVSREKKERFSLILESASTNQTSMYLCASSSLVPNEQFFGPGTRLTVL.

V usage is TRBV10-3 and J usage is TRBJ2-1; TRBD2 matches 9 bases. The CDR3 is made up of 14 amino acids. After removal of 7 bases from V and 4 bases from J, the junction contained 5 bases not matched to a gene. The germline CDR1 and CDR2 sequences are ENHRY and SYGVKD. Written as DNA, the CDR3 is TGTGCCATCACTGATCTAGCGGGGTACAATGAGCAGTTCTTC. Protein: CAITDLAGYNEQFF.

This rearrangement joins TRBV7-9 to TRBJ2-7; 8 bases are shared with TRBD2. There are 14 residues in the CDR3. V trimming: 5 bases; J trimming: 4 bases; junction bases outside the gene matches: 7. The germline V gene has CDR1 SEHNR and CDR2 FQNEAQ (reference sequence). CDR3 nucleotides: TGTGCCAGCAGCCGGAGCGGGAGTACGTACGAGCAGTACTTC. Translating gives CASSRSGSTYEQYF.

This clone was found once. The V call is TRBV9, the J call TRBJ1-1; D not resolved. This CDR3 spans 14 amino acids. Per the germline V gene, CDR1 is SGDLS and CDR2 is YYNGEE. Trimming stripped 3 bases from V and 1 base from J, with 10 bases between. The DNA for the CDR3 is TGTGCCAGCAGCGCCGGGCCGTCGAACACTGAAGCTTTCTTT. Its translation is CASSAGPSNTEAFF.

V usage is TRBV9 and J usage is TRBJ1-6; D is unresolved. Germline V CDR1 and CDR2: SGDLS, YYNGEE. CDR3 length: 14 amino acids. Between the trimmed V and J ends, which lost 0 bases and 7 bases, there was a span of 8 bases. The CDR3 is CASSVARWNSPLHF. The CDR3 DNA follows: TGTGCCAGCAGCGTAGCTCGATGGAATTCACCCCTCCACTTT.

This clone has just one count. CDR3 in amino acids: CASSFARDRNTIYF. Here the CDR3 DNA reads TGTGCCAGCAGCTTCGCCAGGGATAGAAACACCATATATTTT. The chain carries TRBV5-8 and TRBJ1-3, with D possibly matching TRBD1 (5 bases). The CDR3 extends over 14 amino acids. Per the germline V gene, CDR1 is SGHTS and CDR2 is YDEGEE. Trimming took 2 bases from V and 5 from J, leaving 11 bases between them.

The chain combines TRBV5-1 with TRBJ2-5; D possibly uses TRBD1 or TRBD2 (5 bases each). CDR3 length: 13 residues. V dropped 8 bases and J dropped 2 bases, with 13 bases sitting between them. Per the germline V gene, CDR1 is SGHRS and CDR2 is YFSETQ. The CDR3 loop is CASAGALQETQYF. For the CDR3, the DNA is TGCGCCAGTGCCGGGGCCTTACAAGAGACCCAGTACTTC.

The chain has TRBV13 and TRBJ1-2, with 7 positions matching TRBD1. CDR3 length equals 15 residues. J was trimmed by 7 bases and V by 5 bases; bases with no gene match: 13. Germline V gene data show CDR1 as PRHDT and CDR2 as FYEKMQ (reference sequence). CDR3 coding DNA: TGTGCCAGCAGCACTCGACAGGGCTCGGGGCTTGGCTACACCTTC. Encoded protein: CASSTRQGSGLGYTF. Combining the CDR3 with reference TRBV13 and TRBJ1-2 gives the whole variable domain AAGVIQSPRHLIKEKRETATLKCYPIPRHDTVYWYQQGPGQDPQFLISFYEKMQSDKGSIPDRFSAQQFSDYHSELNMSSLELGDSALYFCASSTRQGSGLGYTFGSGTRLTVV.

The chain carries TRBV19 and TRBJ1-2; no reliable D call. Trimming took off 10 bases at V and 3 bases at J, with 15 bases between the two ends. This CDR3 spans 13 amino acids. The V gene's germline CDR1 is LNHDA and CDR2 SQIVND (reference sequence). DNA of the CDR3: TGTGCCACCTCAGATCGAGGTCACTATGGCTACACCTTC. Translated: CATSDRGHYGYTF.

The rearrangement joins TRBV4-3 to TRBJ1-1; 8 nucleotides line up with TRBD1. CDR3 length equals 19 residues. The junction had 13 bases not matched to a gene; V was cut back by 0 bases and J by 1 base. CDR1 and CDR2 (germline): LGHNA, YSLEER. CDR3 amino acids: CASSQDLVRAGGQNTEAFF. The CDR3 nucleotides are TGCGCCAGCAGCCAAGATCTTGTTCGGGCAGGGGGCCAGAACACTGAAGCTTTCTTT.

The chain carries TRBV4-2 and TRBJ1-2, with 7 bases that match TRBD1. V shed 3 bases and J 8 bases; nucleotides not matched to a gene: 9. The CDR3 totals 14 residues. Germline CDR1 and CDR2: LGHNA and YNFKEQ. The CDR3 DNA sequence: TGTGCCAGCAGCCACCTAAGACAGGGAAAAGGCTACACCTTC. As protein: CASSHLRQGKGYTF.

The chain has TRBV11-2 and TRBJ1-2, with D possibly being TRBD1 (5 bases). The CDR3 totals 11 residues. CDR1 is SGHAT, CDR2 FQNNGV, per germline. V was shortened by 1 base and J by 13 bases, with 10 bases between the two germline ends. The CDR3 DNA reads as TGTGCCAGCAGCTTAGTTGGGGGGTTCACCTTC. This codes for CASSLVGGFTF.

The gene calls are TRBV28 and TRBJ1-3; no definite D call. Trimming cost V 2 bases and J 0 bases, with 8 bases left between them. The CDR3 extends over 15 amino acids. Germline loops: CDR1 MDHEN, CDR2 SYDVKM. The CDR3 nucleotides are TGTGCCAGCAGTTTAATAGGTCGCTCTGGAAACACCATATATTTT. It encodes CASSLIGRSGNTIYF.

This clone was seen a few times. CDR3: CATSDPPGAVPDTQYF. CDR3 DNA sequence: TGTGCCACCAGTGATCCTCCGGGAGCAGTTCCAGATACGCAGTATTTT. The V call is TRBV24-1, the J call TRBJ2-3; a weak D match, TRBD2 (6 bases). V was pared by 3 bases and J by 4 bases, with 16 bases between. In germline, CDR1 is KGHDR, CDR2 SFDVKD. The CDR3 extends over 16 amino acids.

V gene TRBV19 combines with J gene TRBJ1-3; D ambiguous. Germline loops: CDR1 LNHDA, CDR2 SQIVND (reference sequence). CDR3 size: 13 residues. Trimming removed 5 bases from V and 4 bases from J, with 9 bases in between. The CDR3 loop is CASSASQGNTIYF. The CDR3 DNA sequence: TGTGCCAGTAGTGCCAGCCAGGGAAACACCATATATTTT.

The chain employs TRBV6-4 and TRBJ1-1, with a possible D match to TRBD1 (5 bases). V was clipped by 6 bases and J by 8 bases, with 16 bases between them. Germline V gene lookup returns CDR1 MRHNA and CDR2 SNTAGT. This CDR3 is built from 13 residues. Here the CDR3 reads CASSDAANREAFF. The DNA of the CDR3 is TGTGCCAGCAGCGACGCCGCCAACAGGGAAGCTTTCTTT.

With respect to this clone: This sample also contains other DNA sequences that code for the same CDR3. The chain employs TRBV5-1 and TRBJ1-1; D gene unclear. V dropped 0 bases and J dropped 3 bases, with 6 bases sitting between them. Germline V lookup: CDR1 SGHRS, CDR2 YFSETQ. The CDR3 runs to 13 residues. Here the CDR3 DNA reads TGCGCCAGCAGCTTGGTGGTAGACACTGAAGCTTTCTTT. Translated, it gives CASSLVVDTEAFF.

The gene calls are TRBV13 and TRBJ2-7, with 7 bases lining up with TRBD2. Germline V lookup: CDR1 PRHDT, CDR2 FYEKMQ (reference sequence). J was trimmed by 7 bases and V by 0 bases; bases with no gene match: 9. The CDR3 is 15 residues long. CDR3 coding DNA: TGTGCCAGCAGCTTAGGCCTAGCGGACCCCTTTGAGCAGTACTTC. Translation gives CASSLGLADPFEQYF.

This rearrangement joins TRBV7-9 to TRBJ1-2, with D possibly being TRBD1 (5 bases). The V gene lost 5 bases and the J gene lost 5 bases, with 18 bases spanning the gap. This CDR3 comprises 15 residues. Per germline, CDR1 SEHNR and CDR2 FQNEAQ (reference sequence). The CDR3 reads CASSEFGGIAYGYTF. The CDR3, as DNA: TGTGCCAGCAGCGAATTCGGGGGAATCGCATATGGCTACACCTTC.

CDR3 nucleotides: TGCGCCAGCAGCTTGAGGGCGACAGGGGCCTACGAGCAGTACTTC. Translating gives CASSLRATGAYEQYF. The rearrangement uses TRBV5-1 and TRBJ2-7, with TRBD1 identical over 8 bases. Germline CDR1 SGHRS, CDR2 YFSETQ. V shed 1 base, J shed 2 bases, and the junction held 5 bases outside the gene matches. The CDR3 has 15 amino acids.

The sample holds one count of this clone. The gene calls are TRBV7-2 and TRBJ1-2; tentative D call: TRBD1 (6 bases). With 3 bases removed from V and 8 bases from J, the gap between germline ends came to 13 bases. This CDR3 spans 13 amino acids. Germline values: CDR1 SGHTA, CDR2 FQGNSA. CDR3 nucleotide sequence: TGTGCCAGCAGCTTTATCGGGGGCTGGGGCTACACCTTC. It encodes CASSFIGGWGYTF.

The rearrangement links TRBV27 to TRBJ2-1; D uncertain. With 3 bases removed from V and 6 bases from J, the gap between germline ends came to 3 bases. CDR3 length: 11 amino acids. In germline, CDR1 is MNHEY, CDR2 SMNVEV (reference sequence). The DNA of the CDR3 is TGTGCCAGCAGTTTGGGCAATGAGCAGTTCTTC. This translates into CASSLGNEQFF.

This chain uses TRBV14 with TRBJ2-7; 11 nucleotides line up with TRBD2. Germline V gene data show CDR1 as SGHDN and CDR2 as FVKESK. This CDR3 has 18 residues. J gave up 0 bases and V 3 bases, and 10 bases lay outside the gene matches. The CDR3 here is CASSQENQGLAVSYEQYF. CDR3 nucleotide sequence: TGTGCCAGCAGCCAGGAAAACCAGGGACTAGCGGTCTCCTACGAGCAGTACTTC.

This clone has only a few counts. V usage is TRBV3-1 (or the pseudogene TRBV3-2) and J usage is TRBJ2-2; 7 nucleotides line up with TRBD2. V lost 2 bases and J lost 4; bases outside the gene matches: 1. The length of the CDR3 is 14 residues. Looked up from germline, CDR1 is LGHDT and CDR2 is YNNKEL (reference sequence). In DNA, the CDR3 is TGTGCCAGCAGCCAACTAGCGGCCACCGGGGAGCTGTTTTTT. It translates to CASSQLAATGELFF.

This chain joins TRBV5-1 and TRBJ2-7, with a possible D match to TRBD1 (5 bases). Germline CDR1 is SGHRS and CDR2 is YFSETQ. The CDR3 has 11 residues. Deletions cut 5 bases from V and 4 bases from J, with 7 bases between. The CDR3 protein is CASRTGYEQYF. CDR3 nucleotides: TGCGCCAGCAGAACAGGTTACGAGCAGTACTTC.

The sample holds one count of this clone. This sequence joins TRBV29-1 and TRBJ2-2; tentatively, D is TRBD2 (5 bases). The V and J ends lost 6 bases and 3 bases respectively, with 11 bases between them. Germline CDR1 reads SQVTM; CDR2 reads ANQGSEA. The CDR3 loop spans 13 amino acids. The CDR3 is CSVPDGDTGELFF. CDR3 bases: TGCAGCGTACCCGACGGGGACACCGGGGAGCTGTTTTTT.

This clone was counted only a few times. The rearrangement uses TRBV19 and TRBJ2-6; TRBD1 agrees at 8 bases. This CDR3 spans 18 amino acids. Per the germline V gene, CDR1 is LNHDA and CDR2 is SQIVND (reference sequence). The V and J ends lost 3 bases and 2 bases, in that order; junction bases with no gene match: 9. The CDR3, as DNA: TGTGCCAGTAGTATTGGCTGGACAGGGACTGCTGGGGCCAACGTCCTGACTTTC. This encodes CASSIGWTGTAGANVLTF.